This is a list of T cell receptor beta chains from one sample in a study of T cell responses to AZD1222 COVID-19 vaccine. The method was immunoSEQ multiplex PCR; TCRdb's version includes in-frame clones alone and lacks a portion of them. The sample has some 250,000 clones, around 92% seen once. The specimen comprised peripheral blood, sampled 28 days after the second AZD1222 dose. The receptors were sampled from an adult who received the AZD1222 COVID-19 vaccine. CDR3s include the opening cysteine and the closing phenylalanine or tryptophan. Each record gives: J gene, D gene, V gene, clone size, CDR3 protein, CDR3 DNA. D genes are given only for firm matches. Rows may omit the clone size; those that give it use once, few, many or a size class.

>TRBJ2-3|TRBD1|TRBV24-1|-
CATSDYRDRDTDTQYF
TGTGCCACCAGTGACTACCGGGACAGGGACACAGATACGCAGTATTTT
>TRBJ2-7|-|TRBV5-1|once
CASSLAGWGYEQYF
TGCGCCAGCAGCTTGGCGGGTTGGGGGTACGAGCAGTACTTC
>TRBJ2-7|TRBD1|TRBV27|-
CASSLSGGTDSLNEQYF
TGTGCCAGCAGTTTATCGGGTGGGACAGATAGTCTAAACGAGCAGTACTTC
>TRBJ1-2|TRBD1|TRBV7-8|-
CASSSTGIYGYTF
TGTGCCAGCAGCTCGACAGGGATCTATGGCTACACCTTC
>TRBJ2-1|TRBD2|TRBV3-1/TRBV3-2|-
CASSPSGGAHNEQFF
TGTGCCAGCAGCCCTAGCGGGGGGGCCCACAATGAGCAGTTCTTC
>TRBJ2-2|-|TRBV28|-
CASSSTYRDTGELFF
TGTGCCAGCAGCTCCACTTACCGGGACACCGGGGAGCTGTTTTTT
>TRBJ1-5|-|TRBV24-1|once
CATRNRQPVLYSNQPQHF
TGTGCCACCAGGAATAGACAGCCCGTCCTTTATAGCAATCAGCCCCAGCATTTT
>TRBJ2-7|-|TRBV3-1/TRBV3-2|once
CASNYGGDEQYF
TGTGCCAGCAACTACGGTGGGGACGAGCAGTACTTC
>TRBJ2-1|TRBD1|TRBV12-3/TRBV12-4|-
CASRGQRYNEQFF
TGTGCCAGCCGGGGACAGAGATACAATGAGCAGTTCTTC
>TRBJ2-5|TRBD2|TRBV19|once
CASSIGLASRQTQYF
TGTGCCAGTAGTATAGGACTAGCGAGTCGGCAGACCCAGTACTTC
>TRBJ2-7|-|TRBV19|-
CASSIVVGGGYEQYF
TGTGCCAGTAGTATAGTCGTGGGGGGCGGCTACGAGCAGTACTTC
>TRBJ2-7|TRBD2|TRBV6-5|-
CASRETGGYEQYF
TGTGCCAGCAGGGAGACGGGGGGCTACGAGCAGTACTTC
>TRBJ2-3|TRBD1|TRBV24-1|-
CATSDPGQGTDTQYF
TGTGCCACCAGTGACCCCGGACAGGGGACAGATACGCAGTATTTT
>TRBJ2-1|TRBD1|TRBV7-7|-
CASSPRTGKISYNEQFF
TGTGCCAGCAGCCCTCGGACAGGGAAAATTTCCTACAATGAGCAGTTCTTC
>TRBJ2-1|TRBD2|TRBV6-1|-
CASREAGAPHNEQFF
TGTGCCAGCAGGGAAGCGGGAGCCCCTCACAATGAGCAGTTCTTC
>TRBJ2-2|-|TRBV7-3|-
CASSPRPNTGELFF
TGTGCCAGCAGCCCCAGACCAAACACCGGGGAGCTGTTTTTT
>TRBJ1-1|-|TRBV28|-
CASSTPGAVNTEAFF
TGTGCCAGCAGCACCCCAGGGGCCGTGAACACTGAAGCTTTCTTT